This T cell receptor beta chain was recorded in a study of PD-1 blockade in classical Hodgkin lymphoma. Study in general: Intravenous infusions of nivolumab 3 mg/kg reached patients every 2 weeks.

General study points: The study reported lower baseline TCR diversity in newly diagnosed patients than in healthy donors.

Time point meaning: cycle 4 day 1 (C4D1), after five to seven weeks of nivolumab. Each of the patients experienced relapse following autologous stem cell transplantation, and their brentuximab vedotin exposure differed. The authors purified CD4+ T cells from thawed PBMCs by magnetic negative selection. Some clones are missing from TCRdb's copy, which holds only in-frame ones; the method was immunoSEQ multiplex PCR. The sample consists of about 30,000 clones, more than 80% of them appearing once. Trimming removed 5 bases from V and 9 bases from J; junction bases left unmatched: 6. Germline values: CDR1 SGHVS, CDR2 FQNEAQ. This CDR3 spans 14 amino acids. This clone came up once. Its antigen is unknown.

Source: CD4+ T cells from blood, taken before the fourth cycle of nivolumab. This chain uses TRBV7-8 with TRBJ1-6; 8 positions agree with TRBD1. The source of this sequence is a human donor with classical Hodgkin lymphoma. The CDR3 DNA reads TGTGCCAGCAGCCTGACAGGGGAAATTTCACCCCTCCACTTT. Translating gives CASSLTGEISPLHF.